The 30 T cell receptor beta chains below come from one sample, sequenced in a study of blood T cells in healthy people across ages. Through a sample-barcoded 5' primer and a J-beta primer mix, a second PCR was run for about 6 to 12 cycles. TCRdb processed the 5' RACE reads anew with MiXCR; each CDR3 protein has one entry. The repertoire holds under 1,100,000 distinct CDR3 sequences, with about 25% as singletons. The same specimen was also included in a second study, on T cells of mothers and their children.

Sequencing was performed on blood. The receptors derive from a girl aged 2 to 10 in good health.

There are a few counts of this clonotype. The chain couples TRBV7-2 to TRBJ1-5, with a possible D match to TRBD1 (5 bases). This CDR3 region has 13 residues. The V gene lost 5 bases and the J gene lost 10 bases, with 15 bases spanning the gap. The V gene's germline CDR1 is SGHTA and CDR2 FQGNSA. As DNA, the CDR3 is TGTGCCAGCAGCCGGGACCCTAATGGACCCCAGCATTTT. Protein product: CASSRDPNGPQHF.

The gene calls are TRBV7-2 and TRBJ2-4; TRBD2 agrees at 9 bases. Trimming took 3 bases from V and 8 from J; bases not matched to a gene: 8. This CDR3 is built from 15 residues. In germline, CDR1 is SGHTA, CDR2 FQGNSA. This chain's CDR3 is CASSFERGEGDIQYF. In DNA form, the CDR3 reads TGTGCCAGCAGCTTCGAGCGGGGGGAGGGGGACATTCAGTACTTC.

This chain connects TRBV5-1 to TRBJ2-7; TRBD1 matches 10 bases. The CDR3 loop spans 14 amino acids. Trimming cost V 4 bases and J 6 bases; bases outside gene matches: 7. From germline, CDR1 is SGHRS and CDR2 YFSETQ. The CDR3 region is CASSPGTGESEQYF. CDR3 bases: TGCGCCAGCAGCCCCGGGACAGGGGAGAGCGAGCAGTACTTC.

The V gene is TRBV2, the J gene TRBJ2-6; no clear D. Trimming removed 6 bases at V and 0 bases at J, with 6 bases between. The CDR3 totals 14 residues. The germline gives CDR1 SNHLY, CDR2 FYNNEI. This CDR3 is CASRTVSGANVLTF. CDR3 in DNA: TGTGCCAGCAGAACAGTCTCTGGGGCCAACGTCCTGACTTTC.

CDR3 in amino acids: CSVAGRDTDTQYF. In DNA, the CDR3 is TGCAGCGTTGCAGGGCGGGACACAGATACGCAGTATTTT. The V and J genes are TRBV29-1 and TRBJ2-3, with D perhaps TRBD2 (6 bases). Germline lookup yields CDR1 SQVTM and CDR2 ANQGSEA. Trimming cost V 4 bases and J 2 bases, with 10 bases left between them. This CDR3 is 13 amino acids long.

V usage is TRBV6-2 or TRBV6-3 and J usage is TRBJ1-1; no clear D. The germline V gene encodes CDR1 MNHEY and CDR2 SVGEGT. Trimming removed 5 bases from V and 3 bases from J, with 10 bases in between. There are 13 residues in the CDR3. CDR3 sequence reads: CASSPTMYTEAFF. In nucleotides, the CDR3 is TGTGCCAGCAGTCCCACGATGTACACTGAAGCTTTCTTT.

This clonotype has only a few counts. This chain joins TRBV2 and TRBJ2-3, with D tentatively TRBD1 (6 bases). In germline, CDR1 is SNHLY, CDR2 FYNNEI. The V gene lost 5 bases and the J gene lost 0 bases, with 12 bases spanning the gap. CDR3 size: 15 residues. CDR3 nucleotide sequence: TGTGCCAGCAGTCCCCTGACAGGAAGCACAGATACGCAGTATTTT. Protein: CASSPLTGSTDTQYF.

This clonotype has at least ten counts. The V gene is TRBV9, the J gene TRBJ2-1; no definite D call. The V and J ends lost 6 bases and 8 bases respectively, with 15 bases between them. This CDR3 has 13 residues. The germline V gene encodes CDR1 SGDLS and CDR2 YYNGEE. The CDR3 DNA reads TGTGCCAGCAAGACGGGTTTTAACGATGAGCAGTTCTTC. Translation gives CASKTGFNDEQFF. The variable domain in full, completed from reference TRBV9 and TRBJ2-1, reads DSGVTQTPKHLITATGQRVTLRCSPRSGDLSVYWYQQSLDQGLQFLIQYYNGEERAKGNILERFSAQQFPDLHSELNLSSLELGDSALYFCASKTGFNDEQFFGPGTRLTVL.

V gene TRBV27 combines with J gene TRBJ2-5; TRBD2 might be the D (6 bases). The CDR3 length is 15 residues. The germline gives CDR1 MNHEY, CDR2 SMNVEV (reference sequence). V was pared by 5 bases and J by 4 bases, with 17 bases between. The CDR3 DNA follows: TGTGCCAGCAGTCCGAACCCGGGGGTTCGAGAGACCCAGTACTTC. Encoded protein: CASSPNPGVRETQYF.

This chain uses TRBV28 with TRBJ1-2; a weak D match, TRBD1 (5 bases). V was pared by 2 bases and J by 3 bases, with 16 bases between. The CDR3 consists of 16 residues. CDR1 and CDR2 from the germline V gene are MDHEN and SYDVKM. The CDR3 is CASSLPSRGGDYGYTF. The CDR3 DNA follows: TGTGCCAGCAGTTTACCATCAAGGGGAGGGGACTATGGCTACACCTTC.

The chain joins TRBV20-1 to TRBJ1-6; TRBD1 matches at 7 bases. There are 14 residues in the CDR3. The germline CDR1 and CDR2 sequences are DFQATT and SNEGSKA (reference sequence). Unmatched junction bases numbered 8, after V lost 6 bases and J lost 6 bases. The CDR3, as DNA: TGCAGTGCGATAAAACAGGGGATTAATTCACCCCTCCACTTT. This codes for CSAIKQGINSPLHF.

The chain couples TRBV3-1 to TRBJ1-2; D remains unclear. Per the germline V gene, CDR1 is LGHDT and CDR2 is YNNKEL (reference sequence). V lost 0 bases to trimming and J lost 7 bases, with 12 bases between them. The CDR3 contains 14 residues. CDR3 sequence: CASSQEANLGGYTF. CDR3 sequence (DNA): TGTGCCAGCAGCCAAGAGGCAAACTTAGGTGGCTACACCTTC. Variable domain in full (rest from reference TRBV3-1 and TRBJ1-2): DTAVSQTPKYLVTQMGNDKSIKCEQNLGHDTMYWYKQDSKKFLKIMFSYNNKELIINETVPNRFSPKSPDKAHLNLHINSLELGDSAVYFCASSQEANLGGYTFGSGTRLTVV.

This sequence joins TRBV14 and TRBJ2-2; tentatively, D is TRBD2 (6 bases). Germline-derived CDR1 and CDR2 are SGHDN and FVKESK. There are 16 residues in the CDR3. V was cut by 2 bases and J by 5 bases, with 15 bases left in between. In nucleotides, the CDR3 is TGTGCCAGCAGCCAAATGGAGGGGTATTGGACCGGGGAGCTGTTTTTT. Its protein product is CASSQMEGYWTGELFF.

This clonotype was counted between two and nine times. V is TRBV20-1 and J is TRBJ2-2, with 9 bases matching TRBD2. This CDR3 is built from 14 residues. CDR1 is DFQATT and CDR2 is SNEGSKA in the germline V gene (reference sequence). Trimming took 6 bases from V and 1 from J; bases not matched to a gene: 3. CDR3 in DNA: TGCAGTGCCACACTAGCGGGGAACACCGGGGAGCTGTTTTTT. Residues: CSATLAGNTGELFF.

The chain employs TRBV7-9 and TRBJ2-1; no clear D gene. V was shortened by 8 bases and J by 7 bases, with 12 bases between the two germline ends. The CDR3 length is 12 residues. CDR1 and CDR2 from the germline V gene are SEHNR and FQNEAQ (reference sequence). The CDR3 region is CASVSGVNEQFF. The CDR3 DNA reads as TGTGCCAGCGTTTCAGGCGTGAATGAGCAGTTCTTC. Filled out from reference TRBV7-9 and TRBJ2-1, the complete variable domain reads DTGVSQNPRHKITKRGQNVTFRCDPISEHNRLYWYRQTLGQGPEFLTYFQNEAQLEKSRLLSDRFSAERPKGSFSTLEIQRTEQGDSAMYLCASVSGVNEQFFGPGTRLTVL.

This clonotype showed up just a few times. The V and J genes are TRBV29-1 and TRBJ2-7, with D unclear. Germline V gene sequence: CDR1 SQVTM, CDR2 ANQGSEA. V lost 4 bases, J lost 3 bases, and 22 bases lay in between. The CDR3 covers 16 residues. CDR3 bases: TGCAGCGTTGTAAAGTCGGAACCTAACAAACTCTACGAGCAGTACTTC. It encodes CSVVKSEPNKLYEQYF.

The chain recombines TRBV28 with TRBJ2-5; D is undetermined. Germline V lookup: CDR1 MDHEN, CDR2 SYDVKM. With 2 bases removed from V and 2 bases from J, the gap between germline ends came to 12 bases. The CDR3 is 15 amino acids. CDR3 protein: CASSLGLTQQETQYF. CDR3 in DNA: TGTGCCAGCAGTTTAGGATTAACACAGCAAGAGACCCAGTACTTC.

A few counts support this clonotype. The V gene is TRBV7-2, the J gene TRBJ1-1; D not certain. Germline V gene data show CDR1 as SGHTA and CDR2 as FQGNSA. The CDR3 sequence is 13 residues long. Deletions cut 5 bases from V and 5 bases from J, with 12 bases between. The CDR3 reads CASSALDGTEAFF. The CDR3 bases are TGTGCCAGCAGCGCATTGGACGGAACTGAAGCTTTCTTT. Combining the CDR3 with reference TRBV7-2 and TRBJ1-1 gives the whole variable domain GAGVSQSPSNKVTEKGKDVELRCDPISGHTALYWYRQSLGQGLEFLIYFQGNSAPDKSGLPSDRFSAERTGGSVSTLTIQRTQQEDSAVYLCASSALDGTEAFFGQGTRLTVV.

This clonotype was found many times. This chain joins TRBV24-1 and TRBJ2-1, with unresolved D. Germline assignment: CDR1 KGHDR and CDR2 SFDVKD. CDR3 length equals 12 residues. Between the trimmed V and J ends, which lost 1 base and 7 bases, there was a span of 4 bases. Here the CDR3 DNA reads TGTGCCACCAGTGATTTAGGTAATGAGCAGTTCTTC. Its protein product is CATSDLGNEQFF.

A note on this clonotype: The CDR3 does not close with the conserved phenylalanine or tryptophan, likely indicating a read error. The V gene is TRBV27, the J gene TRBJ2-4; D is unclear. Germline CDR1 reads MNHEY; CDR2 reads SMNVEV (reference sequence). The CDR3 runs 14 residues. Trimming stripped 6 bases from V and 7 bases from J, with 16 bases between. The CDR3 sequence is CASRHGVEANIQYV. CDR3 nucleotide sequence: TGTGCCAGCAGGCATGGGGTTGAGGCGAACATTCAGTACGTC.

The chain carries TRBV19 and TRBJ2-7; weak D call: TRBD1 (5 bases). The germline V gene encodes CDR1 LNHDA and CDR2 SQIVND (reference sequence). This CDR3 is built from 15 residues. Between the trimmed V and J ends, which lost 3 bases and 4 bases, there was a span of 16 bases. The CDR3 spells CASSIGSGAVYEQYF. CDR3 sequence (DNA): TGTGCCAGTAGTATCGGTAGTGGGGCGGTATACGAGCAGTACTTC.

The chain links TRBV12-5 to TRBJ1-2; D call uncertain. The CDR3 covers 14 residues. V lost 8 bases, J lost 4 bases, and 17 bases lay in between. Per the germline V gene, CDR1 is LGHNT and CDR2 is FRNRAP. Here the CDR3 DNA reads TGTGCTAGTCTAGGAGAGGGCAGTAGCTATGGCTACACCTTC. It codes for CASLGEGSSYGYTF.

There are a few counts of this clonotype. The V call is TRBV4-2, the J call TRBJ1-5, with a possible D match to TRBD1 (5 bases). V was pared by 0 bases and J by 9 bases, with 15 bases between. The germline CDR1 and CDR2 sequences are LGHNA and YNFKEQ. CDR3 length: 15 residues. For the CDR3, the DNA is TGTGCCAGCAGCCAAGAGGACGGGGGAGGACGGCCCCAGCATTTT. It codes for CASSQEDGGGRPQHF.

About this clonotype itself: One end of the junction varies from germline; a read error may be responsible. This chain connects TRBV18 to TRBJ2-7; weak D call: TRBD1 (5 bases). The CDR3 sequence is 15 residues long. Germline V gene sequence: CDR1 KGHSH, CDR2 LQKENI. The CDR3 DNA sequence: TGTGTCAGCTCACCTAACGGACAAGTCTACGACGAGCAGTACTTC. It codes for CVSSPNGQVYDEQYF.

V and J are TRBV4-3 and TRBJ2-3; a possible D gene is TRBD1 (5 bases). CDR1 and CDR2 from the germline V gene are LGHNA and YSLEER. The CDR3 consists of 16 residues. The V end was cut by 1 base, the J end by 2 bases, with 13 bases between. The CDR3 bases are TGCGCCAGCAGCCAAGGAGACAGACAAGACACAGATACGCAGTATTTT. It translates to CASSQGDRQDTDTQYF.

The rearrangement links TRBV9 to TRBJ2-7, with 7 bases lining up with TRBD1. CDR3 length: 14 residues. The trim removed 2 bases at V and 6 bases at J, leaving 8 bases unmatched. CDR1 and CDR2 (germline): SGDLS, YYNGEE. CDR3 protein: CASSVTGEGGEQYF. The CDR3 DNA reads TGTGCCAGCAGCGTCACAGGGGAAGGAGGCGAGCAGTACTTC.

The chain carries TRBV7-9 and TRBJ2-5; 7 bases map to TRBD2. This CDR3 contains 15 residues. V was pared by 2 bases and J by 3 bases, with 6 bases of the junction left unmatched. The germline V gene has CDR1 SEHNR and CDR2 FQNEAQ (reference sequence). The CDR3 region is CASSLWRGGEETQYF. The CDR3 nucleotides are TGTGCCAGCAGCTTATGGCGCGGGGGTGAAGAGACCCAGTACTTC.

This clonotype was counted a single time. In DNA, the CDR3 is TGTGCCAGCAGCTCCAAACTAGCGGGAGGGACAGATACGCAGTATTTT. This translates into CASSSKLAGGTDTQYF. V is TRBV7-3 and J is TRBJ2-3; the match to TRBD2 covers 13 bases. Germline V CDR1 and CDR2: SGHTA, FQGTGA. CDR3 size: 16 residues. The trim removed 4 bases at V and 3 bases at J, leaving 4 bases unmatched.

This clonotype was detected a few times. The genes are TRBV6-5 and TRBJ2-5; 8 bases fit TRBD1. The germline V gene has CDR1 MNHEY and CDR2 SVGAGI. There are 18 residues in the CDR3. J lost 9 bases, V lost 0 bases, and 18 bases had no gene match. The CDR3: CASSYSEQGARGGSAQYF. DNA for the CDR3: TGTGCCAGCAGTTACTCCGAGCAGGGGGCCCGAGGGGGGTCGGCCCAGTACTTC.

V is TRBV28 and J is TRBJ2-5; D is uncertain. The J call is in doubt because the DNA end fits TRBJ2-1 better. This CDR3 is 12 amino acids long. Looked up from germline, CDR1 is MDHEN and CDR2 is SYDVKM. CDR3 sequence reads: CASSSDQNEQFF. The CDR3 nucleotides are TGTGCCAGCAGTTCGGACCAGAATGAGCAGTTCTTC.